A selection of T cell receptor beta chains follows, all from one sample in a study of blood T cell repertoires in COVID-19. TCRdb keeps only in-frame clones here, not all; method: immunoSEQ multiplex PCR. The sample records 50,000 to 65,000 clones, approximately 84% being singletons. The specimen sequenced was peripheral blood. The receptors were sampled from a man aged 60 to 69 with COVID-19, enrolled during active disease. Both conserved end residues are part of each CDR3. D genes are given only for firm matches.

v_gene: TRBV15; j_gene: TRBJ1-5; d_gene: -; CDR3aa: CATKSTVLSNQPQHF
v_gene: TRBV11-2; j_gene: TRBJ1-4; d_gene: TRBD1; CDR3aa: CASSPNRMAGGKLFF
v_gene: TRBV5-5; j_gene: TRBJ1-4; d_gene: TRBD1; CDR3aa: CASSLGQGTWGSEKLFF
v_gene: TRBV24-1; j_gene: TRBJ2-6; d_gene: -; CDR3aa: CATSEQDSGANVLTF
v_gene: TRBV24-1; j_gene: TRBJ2-1; d_gene: -; CDR3aa: CATSDLQGINEQFF
v_gene: TRBV2; j_gene: TRBJ2-1; d_gene: -; CDR3aa: CASSGAEVSSYNEQFF
v_gene: TRBV11-2; j_gene: TRBJ2-1; d_gene: -; CDR3aa: CASSFRERGEQFF
v_gene: TRBV6-4; j_gene: TRBJ2-1; d_gene: TRBD2; CDR3aa: CASSVLAGSYNEQFF
v_gene: TRBV2; j_gene: TRBJ1-3; d_gene: -; CDR3aa: CANSLQGFSGNTIYF
v_gene: TRBV7-9; j_gene: TRBJ2-2; d_gene: -; CDR3aa: CASSLETGVTGELFF
v_gene: TRBV29-1; j_gene: TRBJ2-4; d_gene: TRBD1; CDR3aa: CSVGDRAAKNIQYF
v_gene: TRBV29-1; j_gene: TRBJ1-1; d_gene: -; CDR3aa: CSVDRGGTNTEAFF
v_gene: TRBV14; j_gene: TRBJ1-6; d_gene: -; CDR3aa: CASSPFANSPLHF
v_gene: TRBV19; j_gene: TRBJ2-5; d_gene: -; CDR3aa: CASSRDFVVETQYF
v_gene: TRBV5-6; j_gene: TRBJ2-2; d_gene: TRBD1; CDR3aa: CASSLGQGASTGELFF
v_gene: TRBV19; j_gene: TRBJ1-1; d_gene: -; CDR3aa: CASSYKGGNTEAFF
v_gene: TRBV5-6; j_gene: TRBJ1-2; d_gene: -; CDR3aa: CASSLAQGRGYTF
v_gene: TRBV9; j_gene: TRBJ2-3; d_gene: -; CDR3aa: CASSGGFLAPDTQYF
v_gene: TRBV30; j_gene: TRBJ1-2; d_gene: -; CDR3aa: CAWSPRASRGYTF
v_gene: TRBV7-2; j_gene: TRBJ2-1; d_gene: -; CDR3aa: CASSLAGQVRYNEQFF
v_gene: TRBV5-1; j_gene: TRBJ2-5; d_gene: TRBD1; CDR3aa: CASSLGQGGQETQYF
v_gene: TRBV5-1; j_gene: TRBJ2-2; d_gene: TRBD2; CDR3aa: CASSSGLDTGELFF
v_gene: TRBV9; j_gene: TRBJ2-3; d_gene: -; CDR3aa: CASSVGGTGLTDTQYF
v_gene: TRBV5-1; j_gene: TRBJ2-3; d_gene: TRBD1; CDR3aa: CASSTLTGATDTQYF
v_gene: TRBV5-5; j_gene: TRBJ2-5; d_gene: -; CDR3aa: CASSRQVEETQYF
v_gene: TRBV5-1; j_gene: TRBJ2-7; d_gene: TRBD1; CDR3aa: CASSPVGTGIDYEQYF
v_gene: TRBV2; j_gene: TRBJ2-2; d_gene: -; CDR3aa: CASTIEGNTGELFF
v_gene: TRBV5-6; j_gene: TRBJ2-7; d_gene: -; CDR3aa: CASSWQQLVVQYF
v_gene: TRBV4-2; j_gene: TRBJ2-5; d_gene: TRBD2; CDR3aa: CASSPWEGSQETQYF
v_gene: TRBV2; j_gene: TRBJ2-1; d_gene: -; CDR3aa: CASSDRGNEQFF
v_gene: TRBV7-6; j_gene: TRBJ2-2; d_gene: TRBD1; CDR3aa: CASSSRTGRGTGELFF
v_gene: TRBV7-9; j_gene: TRBJ2-4; d_gene: -; CDR3aa: CASSLSSGDPGSIQYF
v_gene: TRBV27; j_gene: TRBJ1-5; d_gene: -; CDR3aa: CASSLRDTFESQPQHF
v_gene: TRBV7-2; j_gene: TRBJ2-1; d_gene: TRBD2; CDR3aa: CASSSPIYAGTTHNEQFF
v_gene: TRBV11-2; j_gene: TRBJ1-3; d_gene: -; CDR3aa: CASSSPGGIGSSGNTIYF